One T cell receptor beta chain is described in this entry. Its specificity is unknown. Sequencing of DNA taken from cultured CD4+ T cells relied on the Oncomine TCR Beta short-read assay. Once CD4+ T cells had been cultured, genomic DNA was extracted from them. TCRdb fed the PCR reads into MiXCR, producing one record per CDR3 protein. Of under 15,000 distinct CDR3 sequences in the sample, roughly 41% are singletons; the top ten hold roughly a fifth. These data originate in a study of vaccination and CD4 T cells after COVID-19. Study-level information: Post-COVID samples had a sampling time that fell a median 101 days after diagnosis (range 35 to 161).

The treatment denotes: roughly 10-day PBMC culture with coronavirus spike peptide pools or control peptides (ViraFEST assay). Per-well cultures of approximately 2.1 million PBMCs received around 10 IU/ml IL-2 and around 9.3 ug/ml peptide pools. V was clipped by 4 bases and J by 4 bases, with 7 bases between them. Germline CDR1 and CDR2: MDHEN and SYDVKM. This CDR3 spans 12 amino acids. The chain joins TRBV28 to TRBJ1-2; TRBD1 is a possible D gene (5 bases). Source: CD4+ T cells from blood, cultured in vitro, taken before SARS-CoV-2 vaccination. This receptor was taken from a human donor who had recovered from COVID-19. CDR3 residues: CASSSGLYGYTF. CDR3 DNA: TGTGCCAGCAGTTCGGGACTCTATGGCTACACCTTC.